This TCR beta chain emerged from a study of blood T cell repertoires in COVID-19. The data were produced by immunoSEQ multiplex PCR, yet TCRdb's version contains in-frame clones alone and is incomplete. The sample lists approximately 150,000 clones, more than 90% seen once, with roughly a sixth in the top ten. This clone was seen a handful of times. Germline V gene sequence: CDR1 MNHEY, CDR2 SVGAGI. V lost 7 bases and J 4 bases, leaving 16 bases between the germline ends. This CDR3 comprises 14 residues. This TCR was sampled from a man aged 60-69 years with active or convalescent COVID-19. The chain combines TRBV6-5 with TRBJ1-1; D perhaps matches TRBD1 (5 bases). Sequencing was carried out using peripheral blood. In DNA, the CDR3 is TGTGCCAGCACGAGGGGAGGGGATTTCACTGAAGCTTTCTTT. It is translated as CASTRGGDFTEAFF.